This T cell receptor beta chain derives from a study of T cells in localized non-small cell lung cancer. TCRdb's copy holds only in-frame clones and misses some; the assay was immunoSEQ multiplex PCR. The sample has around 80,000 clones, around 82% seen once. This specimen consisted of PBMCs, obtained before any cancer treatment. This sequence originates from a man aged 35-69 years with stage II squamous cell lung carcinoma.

The CDR3 spells CASSVEGDTEAFF. The CDR3 DNA reads as TGTGCCAGCAGCGTAGAGGGGGACACTGAAGCTTTCTTT. This chain joins TRBV9 and TRBJ1-1, with a possible D match to TRBD1 (6 bases). Germline V gene sequence: CDR1 SGDLS, CDR2 YYNGEE. This CDR3 is built from 13 residues. Trimming removed 0 bases from V and 3 bases from J, with 6 bases in between.